These 2 T cell receptor beta chains came from one sample sequenced in a study of blood T cell repertoires in COVID-19. The data were produced by immunoSEQ multiplex PCR, yet TCRdb's version contains in-frame clones alone and is incomplete. The data show some 240,000 clones, roughly 87% seen once. The sequenced sample was peripheral blood. The receptor set was obtained from a man aged 60 to 69 who had recovered from COVID-19.

The CDR3 region has the DNA TGTGCCAGCAGTGAGGTACCGGGGATCTACGAGCAGTACTTC. Translated, it gives CASSEVPGIYEQYF. The rearrangement uses TRBV6-1 and TRBJ2-7, with D perhaps matching TRBD2 (5 bases). Per germline, CDR1 MNHNS and CDR2 SASEGT. With 3 bases removed from V and 3 bases from J, the gap between germline ends came to 12 bases. The CDR3 is 14 residues long.

This sequence joins TRBV2 and TRBJ1-3; 11 nucleotides agree with TRBD1. Germline assignment: CDR1 SNHLY and CDR2 FYNNEI. The CDR3 length is 15 residues. After removal of 6 bases from V and 4 bases from J, the junction contained 5 bases not matched to a gene. The CDR3 DNA reads TGTGCCAGCAGCCCGGACAGGGGGCACGGAAACACCATATATTTT. Protein product: CASSPDRGHGNTIYF.